The rows below give T cell receptor beta chains drawn from one sample of a study of spatial heterogeneity in lung cancer. TCRdb re-derived calls from the 5' RACE reads in MiXCR, one entry per CDR3 protein. The sample carries tens of thousands of distinct CDR3 sequences, more than 9.5% recorded once. The sample in question was PBMCs, obtained at follow-up. The receptors shown here come from a male donor with early-stage non-small cell lung cancer. CDR3s include the opening cysteine and the closing phenylalanine or tryptophan. Each record gives: V gene, J gene, CDR3 protein.

TRBV6-1,TRBJ2-5,CASRWTGGLETQYF
TRBV5-1,TRBJ2-3,CASSLSLQGATDTQYF
TRBV20-1,TRBJ2-5,CSARDQRGGSETQYF
TRBV30,TRBJ1-2,CAWSLERRGYGYTF
TRBV12-3/TRBV12-4,TRBJ1-2,CASSSRDRNNGYTF
TRBV29-1,TRBJ1-1,CSVSGGDTEAFF
TRBV2,TRBJ1-2,CASSEARQGVGGYTF
TRBV5-1,TRBJ2-7,CASSYGLAGDLSYEQYF
TRBV7-9,TRBJ2-3,CASSLGAGRADTQYF
TRBV20-1,TRBJ2-3,CSARYPPGTDTQYF
TRBV3-2,TRBJ1-5,CASSSGGRSQHF
TRBV5-5,TRBJ2-2,CASSSSYGELFF
TRBV6-1,TRBJ2-1,CASSLRDSPPNEQFF
TRBV25-1,TRBJ2-7,CASSDRDRAYEQYF
TRBV12-3/TRBV12-4,TRBJ2-5,CASSRPGQETQYF
TRBV4-2,TRBJ2-7,CASSRGLPNYEQYF
TRBV11-2,TRBJ1-1,CASSLVTGGKTEAFF
TRBV20-1,TRBJ2-5,CSARGGGALETQYF
TRBV20-1,TRBJ2-3,CSAIVEEARGGGGPTDTQYF
TRBV7-8,TRBJ2-7,CASSLVGATGAFYEQYF
TRBV9,TRBJ2-5,CASSEGTSGEGTQYF
TRBV29-1,TRBJ2-3,CSVAPTDTQYF
TRBV7-8,TRBJ1-2,CASSPGRITNYGYTF
TRBV3-1,TRBJ2-2,CASSQGLENTGELFF
TRBV15,TRBJ2-3,CATSGQYGTQYF
TRBV7-2,TRBJ2-1,CASAPSVSSYNEQFF
TRBV11-2,TRBJ2-1,CASSHRDRGNNEQFF
TRBV20-1,TRBJ2-3,CSASSLGAGTDTQYF
TRBV20-1,TRBJ1-5,CSARGLQSYSNQPQHF
TRBV14,TRBJ1-4,CASSHRGGGPTNEKLFF
TRBV2,TRBJ2-4,CASSEKQGSDIQYF
TRBV6-2/TRBV6-3,TRBJ2-7,CASSYHRDRVYEQYF
TRBV24-1,TRBJ2-5,CATSDPKGDFQETQYF
TRBV3-1,TRBJ2-1,CASSQSPGISYNEQFF
TRBV4-1,TRBJ2-1,CASSRGYNEQFF
TRBV5-1,TRBJ2-2,CASSVGQGRTGELFF
TRBV7-8,TRBJ2-7,CASSSDNYEQYF
TRBV20-1,TRBJ2-1,CSAHGGDLNEQFF
TRBV30,TRBJ2-7,CAWTGNPTYEQYF
TRBV13,TRBJ2-3,CASTQAAGSRDTQYF
TRBV12-5,TRBJ1-2,CASGLSGTGYGYTF
TRBV7-2,TRBJ1-6,CASSFMTGPNSPLHF
TRBV20-1,TRBJ2-7,CSAPRQGTSDEQYF
TRBV3-1,TRBJ2-2,CASSRKRQSNTGELFF
TRBV29-1,TRBJ2-7,CSVELGREMPYEQYF
TRBV28,TRBJ1-1,CASSLSGDTEAFF
TRBV15,TRBJ2-1,CATSRTGTSGTYNEQFF
TRBV15,TRBJ2-2,CATSRDNGNTGELFF
TRBV20-1,TRBJ2-3,CSAKDERTDTQYF
TRBV29-1,TRBJ2-3,CSVVDSTDTQYF
TRBV4-1,TRBJ2-1,CASSPGTSGGVKTPFF
TRBV18,TRBJ2-7,CASSPGGDGTGEQYF
TRBV28,TRBJ2-2,CASIGVTNTGELFF
TRBV19,TRBJ1-5,CASSPGTGSFQPQHF
TRBV19,TRBJ1-6,CASSIGGRGFNSPLHF
TRBV3-1,TRBJ2-3,CASSSLAGVPDTQYF
TRBV20-1,TRBJ2-5,CSAPTGRQETQYF
TRBV6-1,TRBJ1-2,CASSEVPLHTF